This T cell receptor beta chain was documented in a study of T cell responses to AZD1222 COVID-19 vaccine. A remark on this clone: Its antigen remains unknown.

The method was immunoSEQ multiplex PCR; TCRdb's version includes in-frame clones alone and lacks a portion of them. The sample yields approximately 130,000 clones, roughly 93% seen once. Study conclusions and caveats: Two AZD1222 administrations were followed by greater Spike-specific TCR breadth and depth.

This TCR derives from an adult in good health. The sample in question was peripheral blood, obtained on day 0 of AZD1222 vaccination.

CDR3 sequence reads: CASSKAPYSNQPQHF. The CDR3 DNA sequence: TGTGCCAGCAGCAAAGCGCCCTATAGCAATCAGCCCCAGCATTTT. The chain recombines TRBV7-9 with TRBJ1-5; no clear D. The CDR3 spans 15 residues. Germline CDR1 SEHNR, CDR2 FQNEAQ (reference sequence). V was cut by 5 bases and J by 0 bases, with 11 bases left in between.